This TCR beta chain was documented in a study of T cell responses to AZD1222 COVID-19 vaccine. For the study at large: Second-dose timings of about 4 or about 12 weeks were pooled.

Regarding the study as a whole: Mapped onto spike, vaccine-associated CD4 TCRs spanned it and were dominant at 160-218 and 743-854. Possibly, clonal diversity was underestimated; donors were largely white British and included more females.

Regarding this clone: Its target is unknown.

Repertoires were generated with immunoSEQ multiplex PCR, while TCRdb's copy carries only in-frame clones and drops some. Of 90,000 to 150,000 clones listed, roughly 90% were seen once; the top ten hold around 3.5%. The CDR3 spans 11 residues. Germline V CDR1 and CDR2: SGHVS, FNYEAQ. Deletions cut 8 bases from V and 6 bases from J, with 7 bases between. The origin of this receptor is an adult in good health. The material was peripheral blood, obtained on day 0 of AZD1222 vaccination. The V and J genes are TRBV7-6 and TRBJ2-2; no definite D call. DNA of the CDR3: TGTGCCAGCGGCCCGTCCGGGGAGCTGTTTTTT. Protein sequence: CASGPSGELFF.